Following are 28 T cell receptor beta chains from one sample sequenced in a study of cytomegalovirus exposure and HLA in healthy donors. Amplification used 60 Vbeta primers and 13 Jbeta primers. Repertoires were generated with immunoSEQ multiplex PCR, while TCRdb's copy carries only in-frame clones and drops some. Among about 160,000 clones listed, around four fifths were seen once. The material sequenced was PBMCs. These receptors were collected from a man between 18 and 35 years old in good health and CMV-seronegative.

This rearrangement joins TRBV6-1 to TRBJ1-1; 7 bases map to TRBD1. This CDR3 region has 12 residues. Germline values: CDR1 MNHNS, CDR2 SASEGT. V lost 0 bases to trimming and J lost 10 bases; unmatched junction nucleotides: 2. The DNA of the CDR3 is TGTGCCAGCAGTGAAGCGACAGGGACAGCTTTCTTT. Translated: CASSEATGTAFF.

V is TRBV28 and J is TRBJ2-7, with 8 bases fitting TRBD2. With V trimmed by 6 bases and J by 3 bases, 10 bases remained unmatched. This CDR3 is 15 amino acids long. CDR1 is MDHEN, CDR2 SYDVKM, per germline. This CDR3 is CASRSTGGANYEQYF. As DNA, the CDR3 is TGTGCCAGCAGGTCCACCGGGGGGGCGAACTACGAGCAGTACTTC.

The chain has TRBV4-1 and TRBJ1-2, with 7 bases identical to TRBD1. The V gene end was trimmed by 2 bases and the J gene end by 2 bases; junction bases not matched to a gene: 8. The CDR3 totals 16 residues. CDR1 is MGHRA, CDR2 YSYEKL, per germline. The CDR3 spells CASSQYDRVVNYGYTF. The CDR3, as DNA: TGCGCCAGCAGCCAATACGACAGGGTAGTGAACTATGGCTACACCTTC.

The chain combines TRBV7-2 with TRBJ2-5; TRBD2 matches at 11 bases. The junction had 7 bases not matched to a gene; V was cut back by 5 bases and J by 2 bases. The CDR3 covers 16 residues. The germline V gene has CDR1 SGHTA and CDR2 FQGNSA. CDR3 coding DNA: TGTGCCAGCAGCCTCCAGAGACTAGCGGGGCAAGAGACCCAGTACTTC. Amino acid sequence: CASSLQRLAGQETQYF. Full variable domain (missing parts from reference TRBV7-2 and TRBJ2-5): GAGVSQSPSNKVTEKGKDVELRCDPISGHTALYWYRQSLGQGLEFLIYFQGNSAPDKSGLPSDRFSAERTGGSVSTLTIQRTQQEDSAVYLCASSLQRLAGQETQYFGPGTRLLVL.

This clone turned up a few times. The chain couples TRBV5-4 to TRBJ1-1; 8 bases line up with TRBD1. This CDR3 spans 13 amino acids. The trim removed 0 bases at V and 9 bases at J, leaving 4 bases unmatched. The germline V gene has CDR1 SGHNT and CDR2 YYREEE (reference sequence). CDR3 loop: CASSLGQGAQAFF. The CDR3 region has the DNA TGTGCCAGCAGCTTGGGTCAGGGGGCGCAAGCTTTCTTT. Using reference TRBV5-4 and TRBJ1-1 for the parts outside the CDR3, the full variable domain is ETGVTQSPTHLIKTRGQQVTLRCSSQSGHNTVSWYQQALGQGPQFIFQYYREEENGRGNFPPRFSGLQFPNYSSELNVNALELDDSALYLCASSLGQGAQAFFGQGTRLTVV.

Regarding this clone: This sample also contains other DNA sequences that code for the same CDR3. The J gene is TRBJ2-7, the V gene TRBV7-2, with D uncertain. V was clipped by 0 bases and J by 0 bases, with 9 bases between them. The CDR3 contains 15 residues. CDR1 is SGHTA and CDR2 is FQGNSA in the germline V gene. The CDR3 protein is CASSLAVQFSYEQYF. The CDR3 DNA sequence: TGTGCCAGCAGCTTAGCGGTGCAGTTCTCCTACGAGCAGTACTTC. The full variable domain, completed using reference TRBV7-2 and TRBJ2-7, is GAGVSQSPSNKVTEKGKDVELRCDPISGHTALYWYRQSLGQGLEFLIYFQGNSAPDKSGLPSDRFSAERTGGSVSTLTIQRTQQEDSAVYLCASSLAVQFSYEQYFGPGTRLTVT.

The chain employs TRBV28 and TRBJ2-7, with D hard to call. The CDR3 extends over 14 amino acids. Per germline, CDR1 MDHEN and CDR2 SYDVKM. V shed 6 bases and J shed 4 bases, with 16 bases lying between them. The CDR3 sequence is CASSRSSAVYEQYF. The CDR3 bases are TGTGCCAGCAGCAGATCCTCGGCGGTTTACGAGCAGTACTTC.

This clone was seen more than once but under ten times. The J gene is TRBJ1-5, the V gene TRBV6-5; D call uncertain. Trimming removed 6 bases at V and 7 bases at J, with 16 bases between. CDR1 and CDR2 (germline): MNHEY, SVGAGI. The CDR3 is 14 amino acids. The CDR3 DNA follows: TGTGCCAGCAGCCGAGACGGGGAATACCAGCCCCAGCATTTT. As protein: CASSRDGEYQPQHF.

This clone has only a few counts. The rearrangement uses TRBV7-6 and TRBJ1-5; weak D call: TRBD1 (6 bases). The germline CDR1 and CDR2 sequences are SGHVS and FNYEAQ. This CDR3 is 15 amino acids long. V shed 2 bases and J shed 2 bases, with 10 bases lying between them. The CDR3 is CASSLRAGGNQPQHF. DNA for the CDR3: TGTGCCAGCAGCTTACGGGCAGGGGGCAATCAGCCCCAGCATTTT.

CDR3 residues: CAWSGGGSQPQHF. DNA for the CDR3: TGTGCCTGGAGTGGGGGGGGAAGTCAGCCCCAGCATTTT. The chain links TRBV30 to TRBJ1-5; tentatively, D is TRBD1 (5 bases). CDR1 is GTSNPN, CDR2 SVGIG, per germline (reference sequence). V lost 1 base and J 6 bases, leaving 10 bases between the germline ends. CDR3 length: 13 residues.

V and J are TRBV10-3 and TRBJ2-5; TRBD2 aligns across 11 bases. CDR1 ENHRY and CDR2 SYGVKD come from the germline V gene. Trimming at V came to 4 bases and at J to 3 bases, leaving 10 bases not matched to a gene. This CDR3 is built from 17 residues. Here the CDR3 DNA reads TGTGCCATCAGTGGCCTAGCGGGGGGCCCGTCCGAAGAGACCCAGTACTTC. It is translated as CAISGLAGGPSEETQYF.

This chain links TRBV15 with TRBJ1-5, with D uncertain. CDR1 is LNHNV and CDR2 is YYDKDF in the germline V gene (reference sequence). The CDR3 contains 13 residues. V was cut by 11 bases and J by 7 bases, with 18 bases left in between. In DNA form, the CDR3 reads TGTGCCGCCGGTTCCGGGAGTGGGCAGCCCCAGCATTTT. It yields the protein CAAGSGSGQPQHF.

The chain carries TRBV6-1 and TRBJ2-1, with a tentative D call TRBD2 (5 bases). V was cut by 1 base and J by 6 bases, with 13 bases left in between. The CDR3 sequence is 15 residues long. Germline CDR1 is MNHNS and CDR2 is SASEGT. The CDR3 here is CASSEGRELINEQFF. For the CDR3, the DNA is TGTGCCAGCAGTGAAGGAAGGGAGCTCATCAATGAGCAGTTCTTC.

The rearrangement joins TRBV5-6 to TRBJ1-3; D remains ambiguous. The CDR3 contains 16 residues. V dropped 1 base and J dropped 1 base, with 12 bases sitting between them. The germline V gene has CDR1 SGHDT and CDR2 YYEEEE. DNA of the CDR3: TGTGCCAGCAGCTTGCAGGTCATATCTTCTGGAAACACCATATATTTT. Its protein product is CASSLQVISSGNTIYF. Combining the CDR3 with reference TRBV5-6 and TRBJ1-3 gives the whole variable domain DAGVTQSPTHLIKTRGQQVTLRCSPKSGHDTVSWYQQALGQGPQFIFQYYEEEERQRGNFPDRFSGHQFPNYSSELNVNALLLGDSALYLCASSLQVISSGNTIYFGEGSWLTVV.

The chain couples TRBV28 to TRBJ1-2; 8 bases fit TRBD1. Trimming at V came to 5 bases and at J to 2 bases, leaving 10 bases not matched to a gene. This CDR3 comprises 16 residues. Germline V gene lookup returns CDR1 MDHEN and CDR2 SYDVKM. The chain's CDR3 is CASSATPGQANYGYTF. The CDR3 DNA follows: TGTGCCAGCAGTGCTACCCCGGGACAGGCCAACTATGGCTACACCTTC.

This sequence joins TRBV5-6 and TRBJ2-7; 8 bases fit TRBD2. Germline trimming cut 3 bases from V and 8 bases from J; bases unmatched to any gene: 13. Germline assignment: CDR1 SGHDT and CDR2 YYEEEE. The CDR3 has 15 amino acids. In DNA form, the CDR3 reads TGTGCCAGCAGCTCCCGGGGAGCGGGAGTTGGAAAGCAGTACTTC. The encoded protein is CASSSRGAGVGKQYF.

The chain is built from TRBV7-2 and TRBJ2-7; D is perhaps TRBD2 (7 bases). This CDR3 region has 14 residues. From germline, CDR1 is SGHTA and CDR2 FQGNSA. V gave up 5 bases and J gave up 6 bases, with 17 bases separating them. The CDR3 nucleotides read TGTGCCAGCAGCCCGAGGGGGGGGGAGGTCGAGCAGTACTTC. Protein product: CASSPRGGEVEQYF.

This clone was detected once. The V gene is TRBV6-5, the J gene TRBJ2-7; weak D call: TRBD2 (6 bases). CDR1 MNHEY and CDR2 SVGAGI come from the germline V gene. This CDR3 has 15 amino acids. Trimming removed 2 bases from V and 2 bases from J, with 13 bases in between. CDR3: CASSYADYPPYEQYF. The CDR3, as DNA: TGTGCCAGCAGTTACGCGGACTATCCTCCCTACGAGCAGTACTTC.

This chain links TRBV11-1 with TRBJ2-7; 13 nucleotides line up with TRBD2. The CDR3 spans 16 residues. Germline-derived CDR1 and CDR2 are SGHAT and FQDESV (reference sequence). Unmatched junction bases numbered 5, after V lost 6 bases and J lost 0 bases. The CDR3 DNA follows: TGTGCCAGCAGTTTGACTAGCGGGAGGAGCTCCTACGAGCAGTACTTC. This sequence encodes CASSLTSGRSSYEQYF.

The chain uses TRBV18 and TRBJ2-7; D might be TRBD2 (5 bases). V was pared by 3 bases and J by 6 bases, with 9 bases between. The CDR3 runs to 12 residues. Germline V gene data show CDR1 as KGHSH and CDR2 as LQKENI. In DNA form, the CDR3 reads TGTGCCAGCTCACCTACTAGATCCGAGCAGTACTTC. Amino acids: CASSPTRSEQYF.

The gene calls are TRBV6-4 and TRBJ2-2; TRBD2 aligns across 10 bases. This CDR3 has 18 residues. Germline lookup yields CDR1 MRHNA and CDR2 SNTAGT. Trimming took 2 bases from V and 3 from J; bases not matched to a gene: 9. Written as DNA, the CDR3 is TGTGCCAGCAGTGACCCACATCTAGCGGGAGCCCACACCGGGGAGCTGTTTTTT. Protein: CASSDPHLAGAHTGELFF.

The rearrangement uses TRBV7-6 and TRBJ1-3; D unresolved. Germline CDR1 is SGHVS and CDR2 is FNYEAQ. This CDR3 contains 13 residues. The V gene lost 1 base and the J gene lost 8 bases, with 9 bases spanning the gap. CDR3 in DNA: TGTGCCAGCAGCTTAGGCCGCGGGGACACCATATATTTT. Protein product: CASSLGRGDTIYF.

This clone was seen a handful of times. V and J are TRBV6-5 and TRBJ2-6; tentative D call: TRBD1 (5 bases). Looked up from germline, CDR1 is MNHEY and CDR2 is SVGAGI. Trimming took off 0 bases at V and 4 bases at J, with 7 bases between the two ends. The CDR3 has 15 amino acids. The chain's CDR3 is CASSYSRTGANVLTF. In DNA form, the CDR3 reads TGTGCCAGCAGTTACTCTAGGACAGGGGCCAACGTCCTGACTTTC.

This rearrangement joins TRBV5-4 to TRBJ2-2, with 7 bases identical to TRBD2. The junction had 2 bases not matched to a gene; V was cut back by 0 bases and J by 0 bases. Per the germline V gene, CDR1 is SGHNT and CDR2 is YYREEE (reference sequence). The CDR3 contains 16 residues. In nucleotides, the CDR3 is TGTGCCAGCAGCTTGGGTGGGGGGGCGAACACCGGGGAGCTGTTTTTT. Translated, it gives CASSLGGGANTGELFF.

The chain uses TRBV5-1 and TRBJ1-1, with 7 bases fitting TRBD1. The CDR3 is made up of 17 amino acids. Germline V CDR1 and CDR2: SGHRS, YFSETQ. Trimming cost V 3 bases and J 5 bases; bases outside gene matches: 16. As DNA, the CDR3 is TGCGCCAGCAGCTCAGAGGGGCAGGGGGTAATTTCAACTGAAGCTTTCTTT. This codes for CASSSEGQGVISTEAFF.

A single count supports this clone. The rearrangement links TRBV11-2 to TRBJ2-7, with 9 bases identical to TRBD2. Germline V gives CDR1 SGHAT, CDR2 FQNNGV. The J segment lost 1 base and the V segment lost 3 bases, leaving 1 base of the junction unmatched. The CDR3 loop spans 14 amino acids. The CDR3 loop reads CASSFSGGSYEQYF. The CDR3 DNA is TGTGCCAGCAGCTTCAGCGGGGGGTCCTACGAGCAGTACTTC. Using reference TRBV11-2 and TRBJ2-7 for the parts outside the CDR3, the full variable domain is EAGVAQSPRYKIIEKRQSVAFWCNPISGHATLYWYQQILGQGPKLLIQFQNNGVVDDSQLPKDRFSAERLKGVDSTLKIQPAKLEDSAVYLCASSFSGGSYEQYFGPGTRLTVT.

This clone was recorded once. The rearrangement uses TRBV6-1 and TRBJ2-6; D is perhaps TRBD1 (6 bases). The CDR3 is made up of 18 amino acids. V was pared by 0 bases and J by 0 bases, with 12 bases between. Germline V gives CDR1 MNHNS, CDR2 SASEGT. DNA of the CDR3: TGTGCCAGCAGTGAAGCCAGGGGTGATGACTCTGGGGCCAACGTCCTGACTTTC. Translated, it gives CASSEARGDDSGANVLTF.

This chain uses TRBV4-3 with TRBJ2-2; 8 nucleotides align to TRBD1. Trimming took 0 bases from V and 6 from J; bases not matched to a gene: 3. Per germline, CDR1 LGHNA and CDR2 YSLEER. The CDR3 runs 15 residues. The CDR3 DNA is TGCGCCAGCAGCCAAGACGGCAGGGGGCCCGGGGAGCTGTTTTTT. It encodes CASSQDGRGPGELFF.